The rows below give T cell receptor beta chains drawn from one sample of a study of tumor and adjacent non-tumor tissue in lung cancer. TCRdb re-called the multiplex PCR reads through MiXCR, storing one row per CDR3 protein. The sample consists of fewer than 85,000 distinct CDR3 sequences, around 75% of them appearing once. Specimen: lung tumor tissue. Source of these receptors: a woman aged 45-60 years with non-small cell lung cancer. Each CDR3 is given with its conserved first and last residue. D genes are given only for firm matches. Size values are once, few and many counts, or a class for expanded clones, and some rows have none.

-	TRBD1	TRBV20-1	TRBJ2-1	TGCATTGCTGGGCCGAGACAGGGATTTAGAAATGAGCAGTTCTTC	CIAGPRQGFRNEQFF
-	-	TRBV12-3/TRBV12-4	TRBJ2-2	TGTGCCAGCAGTCTATCGGGAGTGGCCGGGGAGATGTTTTTT	CASSLSGVAGEMFF
-	-	TRBV11-2	TRBJ1-1	TGTGCTAGCAACTTAGAACCCTGCCCATACACTGAAGCTTTCTTT	CASNLEPCPYTEAFF
-	-	TRBV20-1	TRBJ2-3	TGCAATGCTCCCGACAGCACAGATACGCTGTATTTT	CNAPDSTDTLYF
-	TRBD1	TRBV12-3/TRBV12-4	TRBJ2-3	TGCGCCAGCAGTTTTAAGGAGACAGGGAGCACAGATACGCAGTATTTT	CASSFKETGSTDTQYF
once	-	TRBV12-3/TRBV12-4	TRBJ2-2	TGTGCCAGCACCGCGACTAACGAGAGTGCCGGGGAGCTGTTTTTT	CASTATNESAGELFF
once	TRBD2	TRBV6-5	TRBJ2-1	TGTGCCAGCAGAATCCGGTCTAGCGGGTCGGGTGTGCAGTTCTTC	CASRIRSSGSGVQFF
few	-	TRBV3-1	TRBJ1-2	TGTGCCAGCAGCCACGGCCCAACAGGGACCTATGGCTACACCTTC	CASSHGPTGTYGYTF
-	-	TRBV28	TRBJ2-2	TGTGCCAGCAATCCCCCCAACAGGGATACCGGGGAGCTGTCTTTT	CASNPPNRDTGELSF
-	-	TRBV10-3	TRBJ2-3	TGTACCATCAGTGTTAGAGGACAGAGCACAGATACGCAGTATTTT	CTISVRGQSTDTQYF
-	-	TRBV6-1	TRBJ2-7	TGTGCCAGCAGTGAAGAGTTAGCCCGTCACTACGAGCACTACTTC	CASSEELARHYEHYF
-	TRBD2	TRBV15	TRBJ2-1	TGTGCCAGCAGCACGCGGGAAGGGAGGGTATACGATGAGCAGTTCTTC	CASSTREGRVYDEQFF
-	-	TRBV6-2/TRBV6-3	TRBJ2-5	TGTGCCAGCAGAATAGCCCGGGCAACCCAGTACTTC	CASRIARATQYF
-	TRBD2	TRBV11-2	TRBJ2-1	TGTGCCAACATCTCAGAGGGCGGGGGAAGCTCCTACAATGAGCAGTTCTTC	CANISEGGGSSYNEQFF
-	-	TRBV20-1	TRBJ2-1	TGCAGTGCTAATATCCCGGGGGCGACCTACAATGAGCGGTTCTTC	CSANIPGATYNERFF
-	-	TRBV11-1	TRBJ2-3	TGTGCCAGCAGAGTGAGATGGATGGATACGCAGTATTTT	CASRVRWMDTQYF
-	-	TRBV11-3	TRBJ2-2	TGTACCGACAGCTTGACAGCCACGAACACCGGGGAGCTGTTTTTT	CTDSLTATNTGELFF
-	-	TRBV20-1	TRBJ2-1	TGCGGTGCTAGAGATGACGGTGAACAGTTTTTC	CGARDDGEQFF
-	-	TRBV20-1	TRBJ2-1	TGCAATGCTAGAGATTTCCGGGATGGTGCCAATGAGCAATTCTTC	CNARDFRDGANEQFF
-	TRBD2	TRBV6-6	TRBJ2-3	TGTGCCAGCAGTTACTCACGGTGTAGCGGGGGTTCGGATACGCAGTATTTT	CASSYSRCSGGSDTQYF
-	-	TRBV12-3/TRBV12-4	TRBJ1-5	TGTGCCAGCAGTTGGGCAGGGGTCAATAAACCCCAGCATTTT	CASSWAGVNKPQHF
-	-	TRBV29-1	TRBJ1-1	TGCAGCATAAATCACGGCCCTATGAACACTGAAGCTTTCTTT	CSINHGPMNTEAFF
-	-	TRBV29-1	TRBJ2-7	TGCAGCGTTGAATTGCCAACACGAAATTACGAGCAGCACTTC	CSVELPTRNYEQHF
-	TRBD2	TRBV29-1	TRBJ2-1	TGCAGCGTTTGTAGCGGGACCGGGGGTAATGAGCAGTTCTTC	CSVCSGTGGNEQFF
-	-	TRBV5-5	TRBJ1-1	TGTGCCACTAGCTTGATACCGGGACGAGGGAGAACTGAAGCTTTCTTT	CATSLIPGRGRTEAFF
-	TRBD1	TRBV10-3	TRBJ1-1	TGTGCCATCAGCATTCCGGGACAGTGGAACACTGAAGCTTTCTTT	CAISIPGQWNTEAFF
-	-	TRBV20-1	TRBJ2-2	TGCAGTGCCACGGTTGGGGGACACCAGAACACCAGGGAGCTGTTTTTT	CSATVGGHQNTRELFF
-	-	TRBV11-1	TRBJ2-3	TGTGCCAGCAGCTTAGAGTGTCGTAGTGGCACAGATACGCAGTATTTT	CASSLECRSGTDTQYF
once	TRBD2	TRBV5-6	TRBJ2-7	TGTGACAGCAGTCCAGCGGGAGTGGGCGAGCAGTACTTC	CDSSPAGVGEQYF
-	TRBD1	TRBV6-1	TRBJ2-1	TGTGCCAGCATCGCTCCAGGGGGCGGAGAGATCAATGAGGAGTTCTTC	CASIAPGGGEINEEFF
-	-	TRBV12-3/TRBV12-4	TRBJ1-4	TGTGCCAGCAGAGGCAGGAATAAAGAAAAACTGTTTTTT	CASRGRNKEKLFF
-	-	TRBV5-5	TRBJ2-2	TGTGCCAACCGCACGGATTTATACGTGAGGGCCCCCGGGGAGCTGTTTTTT	CANRTDLYVRAPGELFF
-	TRBD2	TRBV2	TRBJ2-5	TGTGCCAGCAGAGGGAGGGAATCCCAAGAGACCCAGTACTTC	CASRGRESQETQYF
-	-	TRBV24-1	TRBJ2-1	TGTGCCACCAATAAGGTCAGCAGGAGATCCTACAATGAGCAGTTCTTC	CATNKVSRRSYNEQFF
-	-	TRBV6-6	TRBJ2-5	TGTGCCAACGGTTATCCAGGAAGGGCGGAGACCCAGCACTTC	CANGYPGRAETQHF
-	-	TRBV6-5	TRBJ2-2	TGTGACAACAGGCCCAGGGGTCACGGGGAGCTGTTTTTT	CDNRPRGHGELFF
-	-	TRBV10-3	TRBJ2-7	TGTGCCATCAATGATTCCTGGGCGGAGCAGTACTTC	CAINDSWAEQYF
many	-	TRBV7-9	TRBJ2-1	TGTGCCAGCAGCTTAGGTACCAATGAGCAGTTCTTC	CASSLGTNEQFF
-	TRBD1	TRBV29-1	TRBJ2-2	TGCAGCGTCAGTACAGGGGGCACCAGGGAGCTGTTTTTT	CSVSTGGTRELFF
-	TRBD1	TRBV20-1	TRBJ1-1	TGCAGTGCAAAGGACAGGGTGCATGGGAACACTGAAGCTGTCTTT	CSAKDRVHGNTEAVF
once	-	TRBV6-1	TRBJ1-1	TGTGCCAGCAGTGGGACTGATAACACTGAAGCTTTCTTT	CASSGTDNTEAFF
-	-	TRBV29-1	TRBJ2-5	TGCAGCGTTGTCTGCGGGGACCACACCGGGACCCAGTACTTC	CSVVCGDHTGTQYF
medium-sized	-	TRBV6-1	TRBJ1-1	-	CASILDRGRTEAFF
few	-	TRBV2	TRBJ2-3	TGTGCCAGCAGTTCGCCAGGGTTCTCGGATACGCAGTATTTT	CASSSPGFSDTQYF
-	-	TRBV11-2	TRBJ1-4	TGCGCCAGCAGCACAGGTGGGGGATACAATGAAAAAATGTTTTTT	CASSTGGGYNEKMFF
-	TRBD1	TRBV7-8	TRBJ1-1	TGTACCATCAGCTTAGGGACAGGGGGCACTGAAGCTTTCTTT	CTISLGTGGTEAFF